The rows below give T cell receptor beta chains drawn from one sample of a study of T cell responses to AZD1222 COVID-19 vaccine. Sequencing used immunoSEQ multiplex PCR; TCRdb keeps in-frame clones, though not all of them. Of nearly 100,000 clones in the sample, around nine tenths were seen once. The sample consisted of peripheral blood, taken on day 0 of AZD1222 vaccination. The receptors shown here come from an adult in good health. The CDR3 runs from the conserved cysteine through the conserved F or W. The D gene is left open where the match is weak.

d_call j_call v_call cdr3_aa
- TRBJ1-2 TRBV24-1 CATSDLGDYGYTF
- TRBJ1-1 TRBV19 CASSEGFGNTEAFF
TRBD1 TRBJ2-7 TRBV6-6 CASSLGEDRGPEQYF
- TRBJ2-2 TRBV24-1 CATRGWTGELFF
- TRBJ1-1 TRBV18 CASSPSQRTEAFF
- TRBJ2-5 TRBV20-1 CSASGRQWRETQYF
- TRBJ2-7 TRBV19 CASSSRGVRTYEQYF
- TRBJ2-3 TRBV3-1/TRBV3-2 CARGEYTQYF
- TRBJ2-7 TRBV14 CASSPPGRLREQYF
TRBD2 TRBJ2-1 TRBV24-1 CATSDRAGGPNEQFF
- TRBJ2-7 TRBV19 CASSTAISYEQYF
- TRBJ1-2 TRBV6-1 CASSARGTRRTNGYTF
- TRBJ2-7 TRBV30 CAWKQEGYEQYF
- TRBJ2-5 TRBV30 CAWSPLSTQYF
TRBD2 TRBJ2-5 TRBV28 CASSPGAGGLQETQYF
- TRBJ1-6 TRBV4-3 CASSQAGAYNSPLHF
- TRBJ1-1 TRBV2 CASSALSAVTVTEAFF
- TRBJ2-5 TRBV2 CASTLAGNQETQYF
- TRBJ2-7 TRBV28 CASGNYLDYEQYF
- TRBJ1-1 TRBV18 CASSNQWLNTEAFF
TRBD2 TRBJ2-1 TRBV15 CATSESGGAYNEQFF
TRBD1 TRBJ1-6 TRBV7-2 CASRNRGFNSPLHF
- TRBJ1-6 TRBV3-1/TRBV3-2 CASSQFVRNNSPLHF
TRBD1 TRBJ2-1 TRBV6-5 CASSPDRGGDNEQFF
TRBD2 TRBJ2-5 TRBV3-1/TRBV3-2 CASSQRPSGGQETQYF
- TRBJ2-6 TRBV18 CASSPPTGSGANVLTF
- TRBJ1-1 TRBV11-2 CASSTPRTGLNTEAFF
TRBD1 TRBJ1-5 TRBV4-1 CASSQAAGGQPQHF
- TRBJ1-5 TRBV15 CATSRTTTNYQPQHF
- TRBJ2-7 TRBV21-1 CASSKLRRKPYEQYF
TRBD2 TRBJ2-4 TRBV30 CAWSVGGGGYIQYF
- TRBJ2-5 TRBV3-1/TRBV3-2 CASSQAWSDQETQYF
TRBD1 TRBJ2-3 TRBV6-5 CASSPGTGTPDTQYF
- TRBJ1-1 TRBV19 CASSIGPGVNTEAFF
TRBD1 TRBJ2-7 TRBV10-1 CASSGGKGDSGYEQYF
TRBD1 TRBJ1-4 TRBV6-5 CASSYRGQGGEKLFF
TRBD1 TRBJ1-6 TRBV5-4 CASSFDRGNSPLHF
TRBD2 TRBJ2-5 TRBV4-2 CASSQGGRGETQYF
- TRBJ1-6 TRBV5-1 CASGDRDYNSPLHF
- TRBJ2-7 TRBV9 CASSVESVRIYEQYF
- TRBJ2-5 TRBV19 CASSSRGGQRETQYF
TRBD1 TRBJ1-1 TRBV29-1 CSVLRDRDTEAFF
- TRBJ1-1 TRBV18 CASSPDRKGTEAFF
- TRBJ1-6 TRBV5-4 CASSSRAKSSYNSPLHF
- TRBJ2-1 TRBV24-1 CAAADEQGLIYNEQFF
- TRBJ1-5 TRBV12-5 CASALGWGDDQPQHF
- TRBJ1-2 TRBV27 CASSLGRSYGYTF
- TRBJ1-2 TRBV4-1 CASSSSPIGGNTF
- TRBJ2-1 TRBV6-5 CASSYSIGWVGEQFF
- TRBJ1-6 TRBV13 CASSLARRSSYNSPLHF
- TRBJ2-2 TRBV6-2/TRBV6-3 CASSYVWQAGTGELFF
- TRBJ1-2 TRBV15 CATSSGRAANYGYTF
- TRBJ1-3 TRBV27 CASRGGVWGSGNTIYF
- TRBJ1-1 TRBV18 CASSPQGGGTEAFF
- TRBJ2-5 TRBV28 CASSLVARPTQYF
- TRBJ1-5 TRBV15 CATSRDAGNSNQPQHF
- TRBJ2-7 TRBV7-8 CASSRGQTYEQYF
- TRBJ2-3 TRBV20-1 CSARLGNTQYF
- TRBJ1-1 TRBV19 CASTSTRRKKTEAFF